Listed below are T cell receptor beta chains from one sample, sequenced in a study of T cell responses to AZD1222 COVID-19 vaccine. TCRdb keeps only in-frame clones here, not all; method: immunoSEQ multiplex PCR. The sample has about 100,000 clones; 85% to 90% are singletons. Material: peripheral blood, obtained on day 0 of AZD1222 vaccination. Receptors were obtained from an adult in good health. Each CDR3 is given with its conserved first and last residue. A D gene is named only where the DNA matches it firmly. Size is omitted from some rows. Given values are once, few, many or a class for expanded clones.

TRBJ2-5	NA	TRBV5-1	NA	CASSLALAGETQYF	TGCGCCAGCAGCTTGGCTCTGGCAGGGGAGACCCAGTACTTC
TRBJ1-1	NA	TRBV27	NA	CASSLWNRNTEAFF	TGTGCCAGCAGTTTATGGAACAGGAACACTGAAGCTTTCTTT
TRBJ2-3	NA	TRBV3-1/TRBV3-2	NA	CASSHPPVGGLRGDTQYF	TGTGCCAGCAGCCACCCACCTGTTGGGGGCTTAAGAGGAGATACGCAGTATTTT
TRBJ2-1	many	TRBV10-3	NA	CAISVGPYNEQFF	TGTGCCATCTCGGTCGGTCCTTACAATGAGCAGTTCTTC
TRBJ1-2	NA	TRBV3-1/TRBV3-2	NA	CASSEDLNYGYTF	TGTGCCAGCAGCGAGGATTTAAACTATGGCTACACCTTC
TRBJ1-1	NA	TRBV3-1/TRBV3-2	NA	CASRVRGVGTEAFF	TGTGCCAGCAGAGTACGGGGCGTGGGCACTGAAGCTTTCTTT
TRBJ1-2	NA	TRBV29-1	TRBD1	CSVAWGEQGANGYTF	TGCAGCGTTGCTTGGGGGGAACAGGGGGCTAATGGCTACACCTTC
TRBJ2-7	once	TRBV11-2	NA	CASSLVEAGVQYF	TGTGCCAGCAGCTTAGTCGAGGCCGGGGTACAGTACTTC
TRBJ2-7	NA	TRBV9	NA	CASSVASGSTREEQYF	TGTGCCAGCAGCGTAGCTAGTGGGTCTACTCGCGAGGAGCAGTACTTC
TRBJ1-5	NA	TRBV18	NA	CASSPGRDQPQHF	TGTGCCAGCTCACCGGGCCGCGACCAGCCCCAGCATTTT
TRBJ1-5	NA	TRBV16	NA	CASSQGPAGEQPQHF	TGTGCCAGCAGCCAAGGACCCGCGGGGGAACAGCCCCAGCATTTT
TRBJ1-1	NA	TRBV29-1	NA	CSTTTGGGTEAFF	TGCAGCACGACGACAGGTGGAGGGACTGAAGCTTTCTTT
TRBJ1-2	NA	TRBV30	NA	CAWSPQSSHGYTF	TGTGCCTGGAGTCCCCAGTCAAGCCATGGCTACACCTTC
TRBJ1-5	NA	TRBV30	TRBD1	CAWSKGADQPQHF	TGTGCCTGGAGTAAGGGGGCTGATCAGCCCCAGCATTTT
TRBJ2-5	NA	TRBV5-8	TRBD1	CASSFGRQGGETQYF	TGTGCCAGCAGCTTTGGGAGACAGGGCGGAGAGACCCAGTACTTC
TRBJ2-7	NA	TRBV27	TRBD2	CASSPTLAGVREQYF	TGTGCCAGCAGTCCTACCCTAGCGGGAGTTAGGGAGCAGTACTTC
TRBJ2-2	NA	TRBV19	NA	CASSISGGELFF	TGTGCCAGTAGTATAAGCGGGGGGGAGCTGTTTTTT
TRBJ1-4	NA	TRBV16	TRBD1	CASSRTDRATNEKLFF	TGTGCCAGCAGCCGAACCGACAGGGCAACTAATGAAAAACTGTTTTTT
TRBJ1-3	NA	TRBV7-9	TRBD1	CASSQGQHSGNTIYF	TGTGCCAGCAGCCAGGGACAGCACTCTGGAAACACCATATATTTT
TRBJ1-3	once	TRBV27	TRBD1	CASSPGQGFGNTIYF	TGTGCCAGCAGTCCGGGACAGGGTTTTGGAAACACCATATATTTT
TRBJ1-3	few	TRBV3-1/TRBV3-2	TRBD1	CASRSGGTGMASGNTIYF	TGTGCCAGCAGGTCAGGGGGGACAGGGATGGCCTCTGGAAACACCATATATTTT
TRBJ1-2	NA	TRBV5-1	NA	CASSTGEGRPYGYTF	TGCGCCAGCAGCACAGGAGAGGGCCGACCTTATGGCTACACCTTC
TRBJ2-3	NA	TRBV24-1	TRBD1	CATSDVRDRGTQYF	TGTGCCACCAGTGATGTCCGGGACAGGGGTACGCAGTATTTT
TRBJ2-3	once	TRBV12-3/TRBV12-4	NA	CASSFRLLDTQYF	TGTGCCAGCAGTTTTCGACTATTAGATACGCAGTATTTT
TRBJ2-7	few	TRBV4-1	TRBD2	CASSQDRGTAGGPREQYF	TGCGCCAGCAGCCAAGATCGTGGGACGGCGGGAGGGCCTCGTGAGCAGTACTTC
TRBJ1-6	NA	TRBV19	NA	CASSRQGNSPLHF	TGTGCCAGTAGTCGTCAGGGGAATTCACCCCTCCACTTT
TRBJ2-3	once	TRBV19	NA	CASTDRWGSTDTQYF	TGTGCCAGTACCGACCGTTGGGGGAGCACAGATACGCAGTATTTT
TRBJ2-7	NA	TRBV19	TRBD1	CASSRTGQGSYEQYF	TGTGCCAGTAGTAGGACCGGACAGGGGTCTTACGAGCAGTACTTC
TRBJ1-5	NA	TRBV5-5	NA	CASSLAPGDSNQPQHF	TGTGCCAGCAGCTTGGCCCCAGGGGATAGCAATCAGCCCCAGCATTTT
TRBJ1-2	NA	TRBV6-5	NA	CASSLTGNYGYTF	TGTGCCAGCAGTTTAACAGGAAACTATGGCTACACCTTC
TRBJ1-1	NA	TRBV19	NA	CASKGVGYPEAFF	TGTGCCAGTAAAGGGGTAGGGTATCCTGAAGCTTTCTTT
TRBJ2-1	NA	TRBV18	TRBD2	CASSPRTRVGNEQFF	TGTGCCAGCTCACCACGGACTAGAGTAGGTAATGAGCAGTTCTTC
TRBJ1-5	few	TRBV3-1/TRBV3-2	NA	CASSQDLGGNQPQHF	TGTGCCAGCAGCCAAGACCTAGGGGGCAATCAGCCCCAGCATTTT
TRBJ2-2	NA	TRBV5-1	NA	CASSLTANTGELFF	TGCGCCAGCAGCTTGACAGCGAACACCGGGGAGCTGTTTTTT